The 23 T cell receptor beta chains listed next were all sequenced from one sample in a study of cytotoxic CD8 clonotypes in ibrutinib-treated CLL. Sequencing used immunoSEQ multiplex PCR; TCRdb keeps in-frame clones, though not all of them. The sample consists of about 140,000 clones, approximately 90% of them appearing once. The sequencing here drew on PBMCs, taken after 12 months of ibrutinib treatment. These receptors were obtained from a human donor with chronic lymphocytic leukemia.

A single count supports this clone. CDR3 sequence: CASSLVSAGDEQFF. CDR3 in DNA: TGTGCCAGCAGCTTAGTAAGTGCCGGCGATGAGCAGTTCTTC. The chain combines TRBV11-2 with TRBJ2-1; D is uncertain. Between the trimmed V and J ends, which lost 1 base and 8 bases, there was a span of 12 bases. Per germline, CDR1 SGHAT and CDR2 FQNNGV. The CDR3 covers 14 residues.

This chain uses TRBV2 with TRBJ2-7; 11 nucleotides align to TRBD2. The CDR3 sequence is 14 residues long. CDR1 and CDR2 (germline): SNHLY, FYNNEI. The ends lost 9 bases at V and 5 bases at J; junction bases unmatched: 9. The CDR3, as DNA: TGTGCCAGTATACAACTAGCGGGAGTTAACGAGCAGTACTTC. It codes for CASIQLAGVNEQYF.

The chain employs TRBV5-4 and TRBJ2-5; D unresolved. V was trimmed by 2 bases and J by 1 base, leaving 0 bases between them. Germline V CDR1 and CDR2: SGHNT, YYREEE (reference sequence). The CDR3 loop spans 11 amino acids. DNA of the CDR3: TGTGCCAGCAGCTTCCAAGAGACCCAGTACTTC. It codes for CASSFQETQYF.

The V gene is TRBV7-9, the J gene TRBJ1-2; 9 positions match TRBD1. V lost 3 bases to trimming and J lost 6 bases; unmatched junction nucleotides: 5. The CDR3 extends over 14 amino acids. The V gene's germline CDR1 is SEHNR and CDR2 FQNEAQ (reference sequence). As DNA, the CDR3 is TGTGCCAGCAGCTTCCGGACAGGGGATGATGGCTACACCTTC. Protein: CASSFRTGDDGYTF. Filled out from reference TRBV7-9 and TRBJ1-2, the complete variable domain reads DTGVSQNPRHKITKRGQNVTFRCDPISEHNRLYWYRQTLGQGPEFLTYFQNEAQLEKSRLLSDRFSAERPKGSFSTLEIQRTEQGDSAMYLCASSFRTGDDGYTFGSGTRLTVV.

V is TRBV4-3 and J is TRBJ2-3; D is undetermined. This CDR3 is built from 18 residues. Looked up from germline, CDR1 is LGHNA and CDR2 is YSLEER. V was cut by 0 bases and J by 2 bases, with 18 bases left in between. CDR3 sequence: CASSQDLSVGINTDTQYF. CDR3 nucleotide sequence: TGCGCCAGCAGCCAAGATCTTTCGGTAGGGATAAACACAGATACGCAGTATTTT.

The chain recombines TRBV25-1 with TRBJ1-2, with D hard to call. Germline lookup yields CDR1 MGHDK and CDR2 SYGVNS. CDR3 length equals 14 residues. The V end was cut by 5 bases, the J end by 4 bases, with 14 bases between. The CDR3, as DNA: TGTGCCAGCAGTAACGGAGCCCGAGGCTATGGCTACACCTTC. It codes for CASSNGARGYGYTF.

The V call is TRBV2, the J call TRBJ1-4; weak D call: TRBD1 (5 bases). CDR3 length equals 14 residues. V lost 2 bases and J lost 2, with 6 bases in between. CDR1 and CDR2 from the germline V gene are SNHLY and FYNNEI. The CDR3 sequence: CASSERGTNEKLFF. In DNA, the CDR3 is TGTGCCAGCAGTGAAAGGGGTACTAATGAAAAACTGTTTTTT.

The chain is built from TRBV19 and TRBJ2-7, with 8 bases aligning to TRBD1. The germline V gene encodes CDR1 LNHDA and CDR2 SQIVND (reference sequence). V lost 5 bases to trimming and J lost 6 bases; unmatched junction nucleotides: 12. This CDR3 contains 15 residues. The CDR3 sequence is CASSPRPGQVREQYF. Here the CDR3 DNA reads TGTGCCAGTAGTCCCAGGCCGGGACAGGTTCGCGAGCAGTACTTC.

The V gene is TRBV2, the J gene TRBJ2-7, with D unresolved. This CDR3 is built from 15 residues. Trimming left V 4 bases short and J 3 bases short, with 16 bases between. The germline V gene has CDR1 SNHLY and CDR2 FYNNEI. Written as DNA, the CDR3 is TGTGCCAGCAGTGGCTTAGGAGACGGCCACTACGAGCAGTACTTC. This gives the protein CASSGLGDGHYEQYF. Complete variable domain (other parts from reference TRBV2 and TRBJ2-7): EPEVTQTPSHQVTQMGQEVILRCVPISNHLYFYWYRQILGQKVEFLVSFYNNEISEKSEIFDDQFSVERPDGSNFTLKIRSTKLEDSAMYFCASSGLGDGHYEQYFGPGTRLTVT.

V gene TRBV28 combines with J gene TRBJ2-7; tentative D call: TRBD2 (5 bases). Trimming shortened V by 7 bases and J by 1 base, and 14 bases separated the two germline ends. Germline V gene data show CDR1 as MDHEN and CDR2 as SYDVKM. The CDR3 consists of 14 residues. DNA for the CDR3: TGTGCCAGCATAGGGCTAGCCAAATCCTACGAGCAGTACTTC. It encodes CASIGLAKSYEQYF.

CDR3 sequence reads: CASRYLATPSTDTQYF. In DNA, the CDR3 is TGTGCCAGCAGGTACCTCGCTACCCCTAGCACAGATACGCAGTATTTT. This chain connects TRBV6-5 to TRBJ2-3; D uncertain. Trimming left V 6 bases short and J 0 bases short, with 16 bases between. In germline, CDR1 is MNHEY, CDR2 SVGAGI. CDR3 length: 16 amino acids.

CDR3 bases: TGCGCCAGCAGCGTACTAGCGGGAGTGGTCACAGATACGCAGTATTTT. Amino acids: CASSVLAGVVTDTQYF. V usage is TRBV5-1 and J usage is TRBJ2-3; 11 bases map to TRBD2. V shed 4 bases, J shed 2 bases, and the junction held 6 bases outside the gene matches. Germline CDR1 reads SGHRS; CDR2 reads YFSETQ. This CDR3 is built from 16 residues.

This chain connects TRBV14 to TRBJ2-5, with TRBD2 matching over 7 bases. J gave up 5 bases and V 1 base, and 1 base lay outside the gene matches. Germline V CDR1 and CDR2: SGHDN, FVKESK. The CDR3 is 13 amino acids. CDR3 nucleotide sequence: TGTGCCAGCAGCCAAGGAGCGGGGGAGACCCAGTACTTC. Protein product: CASSQGAGETQYF.

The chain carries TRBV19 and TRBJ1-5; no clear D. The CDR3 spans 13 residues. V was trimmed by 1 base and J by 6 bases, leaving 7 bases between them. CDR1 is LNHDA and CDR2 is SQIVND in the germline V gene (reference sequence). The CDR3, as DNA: TGTGCCAGTAGTATAGTGTGGGGTCAGCCCCAGCATTTT. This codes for CASSIVWGQPQHF. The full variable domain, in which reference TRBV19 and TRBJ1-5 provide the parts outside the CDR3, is DGGITQSPKYLFRKEGQNVTLSCEQNLNHDAMYWYRQDPGQGLRLIYYSQIVNDFQKGDIAEGYSVSREKKESFPLTVTSAQKNPTAFYLCASSIVWGQPQHFGDGTRLSIL.

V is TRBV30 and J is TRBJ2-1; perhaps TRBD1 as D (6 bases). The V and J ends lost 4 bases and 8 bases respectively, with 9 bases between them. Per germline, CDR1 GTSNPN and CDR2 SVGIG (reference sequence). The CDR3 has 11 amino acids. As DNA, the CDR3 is TGTGCCTGGACAGGGGCGTATGAGCAGTTCTTC. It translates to CAWTGAYEQFF.

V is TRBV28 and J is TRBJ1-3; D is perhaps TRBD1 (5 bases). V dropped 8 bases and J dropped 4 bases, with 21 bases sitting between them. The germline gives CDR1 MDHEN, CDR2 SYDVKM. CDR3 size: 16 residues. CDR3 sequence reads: CASLTGAPIAGNTIYF. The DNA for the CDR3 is TGTGCCAGCCTAACCGGGGCCCCCATCGCGGGAAACACCATATATTTT.

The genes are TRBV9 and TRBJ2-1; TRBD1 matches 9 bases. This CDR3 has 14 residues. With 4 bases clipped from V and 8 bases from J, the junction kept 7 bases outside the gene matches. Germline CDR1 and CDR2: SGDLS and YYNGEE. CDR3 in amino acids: CASSRTGVRDEQFF. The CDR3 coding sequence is TGTGCCAGCAGCCGGACAGGGGTAAGGGATGAGCAGTTCTTC.

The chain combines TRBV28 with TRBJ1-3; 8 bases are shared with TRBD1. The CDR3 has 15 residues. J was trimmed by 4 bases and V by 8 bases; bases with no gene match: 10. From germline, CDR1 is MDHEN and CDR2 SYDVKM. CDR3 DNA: TGTGCCAGCGCCCTAGACAGGGGAGGGGGAAACACCATATATTTT. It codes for CASALDRGGGNTIYF. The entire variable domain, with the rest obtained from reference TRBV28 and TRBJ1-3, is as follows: DVKVTQSSRYLVKRTGEKVFLECVQDMDHENMFWYRQDPGLGLRLIYFSYDVKMKEKGDIPEGYSVSREKKERFSLILESASTNQTSMYLCASALDRGGGNTIYFGEGSWLTVV.

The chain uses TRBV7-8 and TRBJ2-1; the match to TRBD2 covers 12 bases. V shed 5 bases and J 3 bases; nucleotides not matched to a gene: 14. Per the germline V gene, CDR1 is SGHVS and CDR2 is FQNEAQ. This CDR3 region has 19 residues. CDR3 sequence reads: CASSPRTSGTAGGYNEQFF. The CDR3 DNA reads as TGTGCCAGCAGCCCTAGGACTAGCGGGACCGCTGGGGGCTACAATGAGCAGTTCTTC.

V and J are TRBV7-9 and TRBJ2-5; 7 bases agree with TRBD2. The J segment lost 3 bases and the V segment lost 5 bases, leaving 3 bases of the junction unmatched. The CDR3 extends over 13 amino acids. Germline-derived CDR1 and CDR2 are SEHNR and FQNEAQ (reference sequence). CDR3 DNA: TGTGCCAGCAGCCACACTAGCGAAGAGACCCAGTACTTC. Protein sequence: CASSHTSEETQYF.

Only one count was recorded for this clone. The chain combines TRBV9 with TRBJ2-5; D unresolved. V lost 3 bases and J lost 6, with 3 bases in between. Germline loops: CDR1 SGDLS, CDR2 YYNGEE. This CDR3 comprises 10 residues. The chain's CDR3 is CASSGKTQYF. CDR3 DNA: TGTGCCAGCAGCGGGAAGACCCAGTACTTC. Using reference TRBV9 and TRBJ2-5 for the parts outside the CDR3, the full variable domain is DSGVTQTPKHLITATGQRVTLRCSPRSGDLSVYWYQQSLDQGLQFLIQYYNGEERAKGNILERFSAQQFPDLHSELNLSSLELGDSALYFCASSGKTQYFGPGTRLLVL.

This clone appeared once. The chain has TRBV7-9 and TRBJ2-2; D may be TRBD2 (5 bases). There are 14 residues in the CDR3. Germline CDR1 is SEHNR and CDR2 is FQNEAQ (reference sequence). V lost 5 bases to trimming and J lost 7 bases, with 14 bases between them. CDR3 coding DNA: TGTGCCAGCAGCCAAATGGAGGTGGGCGGGGAGCTGTTTTTT. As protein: CASSQMEVGGELFF.

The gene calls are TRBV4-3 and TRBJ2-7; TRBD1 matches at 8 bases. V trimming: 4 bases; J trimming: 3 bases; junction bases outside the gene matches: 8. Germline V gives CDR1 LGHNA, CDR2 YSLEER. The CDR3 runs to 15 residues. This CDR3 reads CASSRLTGADYEQYF. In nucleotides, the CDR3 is TGCGCCAGCAGCCGATTGACAGGGGCCGACTACGAGCAGTACTTC.